The 25 T cell receptor beta chains below were found in one sample sequenced in a study of blood T cell repertoires in COVID-19. Sequenced by immunoSEQ multiplex PCR; TCRdb stores in-frame clones only, minus some. The sample yields under 200,000 clones, 84% seen once. The sample comprised peripheral blood. The receptors were gathered from a human donor with acute or convalescent COVID-19. The donor label of this sample is uncertain.

This sequence joins TRBV11-2 and TRBJ2-7, with D unclear. Germline CDR1 SGHAT, CDR2 FQNNGV. The CDR3 has 12 amino acids. V gave up 1 base and J gave up 6 bases, with 7 bases separating them. CDR3 DNA: TGTGCCAGCAGCTTAGTTGGGCGCGAGCAGTACTTC. This translates into CASSLVGREQYF.

DNA for the CDR3: TGTGCCAGCTGCCCTTGGGGACAGGCCTACGAGCAGTACTTC. As protein: CASCPWGQAYEQYF. The V and J genes are TRBV2 and TRBJ2-7; 8 nucleotides line up with TRBD1. CDR1 and CDR2 (germline): SNHLY, FYNNEI. Trimming removed 8 bases from V and 2 bases from J; junction bases left unmatched: 8. The CDR3 is made up of 14 amino acids.

V gene TRBV27 combines with J gene TRBJ1-6; D is undetermined. Germline CDR1 and CDR2: MNHEY and SMNVEV (reference sequence). This CDR3 spans 15 amino acids. The V end was cut by 0 bases, the J end by 7 bases, with 10 bases between. CDR3: CASSLSPGTNSPLHF. The CDR3 DNA follows: TGTGCCAGCAGTTTATCGCCGGGAACCAATTCACCCCTCCACTTT.

The genes are TRBV5-1 and TRBJ2-1; 11 nucleotides agree with TRBD2. Germline values: CDR1 SGHRS, CDR2 YFSETQ. J lost 7 bases, V lost 3 bases, and 6 bases had no gene match. The CDR3 sequence is 15 residues long. In nucleotides, the CDR3 is TGCGCCAGCAGCTCCCTAGCGGGAGGCTCGAATGAGCAGTTCTTC. Translated, it gives CASSSLAGGSNEQFF.

The chain is built from TRBV19 and TRBJ1-1, with TRBD1 identical over 8 bases. V dropped 5 bases and J dropped 7; count of bases not matched to a gene: 6. CDR1 and CDR2 (germline): LNHDA, SQIVND (reference sequence). The CDR3 has 13 residues. The CDR3 DNA reads as TGTGCCAGTAGTTATACAGGGGGTAATGAAGCTTTCTTT. This translates into CASSYTGGNEAFF.

The chain employs TRBV11-3 and TRBJ2-3; perhaps TRBD1 as D (6 bases). CDR1 and CDR2 (germline): SGHNT, YENEEA. Deletions cut 5 bases from V and 7 bases from J, with 16 bases between. The CDR3 sequence is 14 residues long. The DNA for the CDR3 is TGTGCCAGCAGCACCCGGGACAAATACAATACGCAGTATTTT. Its translation is CASSTRDKYNTQYF.

V usage is TRBV19 and J usage is TRBJ2-7; D possibly corresponds to TRBD2 (5 bases). The CDR3 totals 15 residues. V dropped 7 bases and J dropped 6 bases, with 22 bases sitting between them. Germline loops: CDR1 LNHDA, CDR2 SQIVND (reference sequence). CDR3 coding DNA: TGTGCCAGTAAAGCGGCGGACCTAGAGATCTCCGAGCAGTACTTC. Its translation: CASKAADLEISEQYF.

The chain is built from TRBV5-5 and TRBJ2-7; 9 bases are shared with TRBD1. The V gene's germline CDR1 is SGHKS and CDR2 YYEKEE (reference sequence). V lost 2 bases to trimming and J lost 2 bases; unmatched junction nucleotides: 5. The CDR3 has 15 residues. In DNA, the CDR3 is TGTGCCAGCAGCTTAACAACAGGGGGCGCCTACGAGCAGTACTTC. Its protein is CASSLTTGGAYEQYF.

The chain employs TRBV5-1 and TRBJ2-3, with 9 nucleotides matching TRBD1. The CDR3 covers 14 residues. The V gene's germline CDR1 is SGHRS and CDR2 YFSETQ. With V trimmed by 3 bases and J by 6 bases, 5 bases remained unmatched. The CDR3 sequence: CASSSGTGSDTQYF. CDR3 sequence (DNA): TGCGCCAGCAGCTCCGGGACAGGGTCCGATACGCAGTATTTT.

In its sample, this clone was seen once. Distinct nucleotide sequences in the sample also encode this CDR3. This chain links TRBV19 with TRBJ2-2, with D tentatively TRBD1 (5 bases). Germline CDR1 LNHDA, CDR2 SQIVND (reference sequence). The V and J ends lost 3 bases and 3 bases respectively, with 8 bases between them. There are 14 residues in the CDR3. The CDR3 DNA reads TGTGCCAGTAGTATTGCCAGGGACACCGGGGAGCTGTTTTTT. This gives the protein CASSIARDTGELFF.

Concerning this clone: The identical CDR3 is also encoded by other nucleotide sequences in the sample. The gene calls are TRBV5-1 and TRBJ2-3, with 9 bases identical to TRBD2. CDR1 is SGHRS and CDR2 is YFSETQ in the germline V gene. This CDR3 is built from 16 residues. With 2 bases clipped from V and 0 bases from J, the junction kept 4 bases outside the gene matches. The CDR3 region is CASSFALAGSTDTQYF. CDR3 coding DNA: TGCGCCAGCAGCTTCGCGCTAGCGGGGAGCACAGATACGCAGTATTTT.

The rearrangement links TRBV5-5 to TRBJ1-6, with TRBD1 identical over 7 bases. CDR1 is SGHKS, CDR2 YYEKEE, per germline (reference sequence). The CDR3 totals 20 residues. V dropped 0 bases and J dropped 0; count of bases not matched to a gene: 12. The CDR3 loop is CASSLAGTDSPLSYNSPLHF. CDR3 in DNA: TGTGCCAGCAGCTTGGCAGGGACAGACTCACCCCTCTCCTATAATTCACCCCTCCACTTT.

The genes are TRBV7-2 and TRBJ1-4; possible D gene TRBD1, 5 bases. The CDR3 is 14 residues long. Trimming cost V 1 base and J 5 bases, with 8 bases left between them. In germline, CDR1 is SGHTA, CDR2 FQGNSA. The CDR3 DNA is TGTGCCAGCAGCTTAGAGGCAGGGAATGAAAAACTGTTTTTT. This codes for CASSLEAGNEKLFF. Complete variable domain (other parts from reference TRBV7-2 and TRBJ1-4): GAGVSQSPSNKVTEKGKDVELRCDPISGHTALYWYRQSLGQGLEFLIYFQGNSAPDKSGLPSDRFSAERTGGSVSTLTIQRTQQEDSAVYLCASSLEAGNEKLFFGSGTQLSVL.

The rearrangement joins TRBV6-5 to TRBJ1-2; weak D call: TRBD1 (6 bases). The CDR3 is 16 residues long. Germline V gene lookup returns CDR1 MNHEY and CDR2 SVGAGI. Trimming cost V 4 bases and J 2 bases, with 17 bases left between them. CDR3 bases: TGTGCCAGCAGTTCCCCCTCTAACAGGGCCAACTATGGCTACACCTTC. This gives the protein CASSSPSNRANYGYTF.

Details on this clone: The same CDR3 can be traced to other DNA sequences in this sample. The V call is TRBV28, the J call TRBJ2-1; TRBD2 agrees at 13 bases. V trimming: 7 bases; J trimming: 5 bases; junction bases outside the gene matches: 5. Germline CDR1 MDHEN, CDR2 SYDVKM. The CDR3 spans 15 residues. The CDR3 DNA sequence: TGTGCCAGCACTCCGGGACTAGCGGGGAACAATGAGCAGTTCTTC. This translates into CASTPGLAGNNEQFF.

The genes are TRBV28 and TRBJ2-3, with D unclear. Germline lookup yields CDR1 MDHEN and CDR2 SYDVKM. V lost 3 bases to trimming and J lost 0 bases, with 22 bases between them. The CDR3 has 19 residues. The CDR3 region is CASSFLFPYQTSSTDTQYF. In DNA, the CDR3 is TGTGCCAGCAGTTTCCTTTTCCCATACCAAACATCTAGCACAGATACGCAGTATTTT.

This clone appeared a few times. Here the CDR3 reads CASSIPGESYGYTF. For the CDR3, the DNA is TGTGCCAGCAGCATCCCCGGGGAGAGCTATGGCTACACCTTC. This chain uses TRBV28 with TRBJ1-2; D gene ambiguous. Germline CDR1 reads MDHEN; CDR2 reads SYDVKM. V was cut by 6 bases and J by 4 bases, with 15 bases left in between. This CDR3 is built from 14 residues.

The chain is built from TRBV6-5 and TRBJ2-7, with TRBD2 identical over 13 bases. This CDR3 has 15 residues. The J segment lost 7 bases and the V segment lost 0 bases, leaving 3 bases of the junction unmatched. Germline CDR1 reads MNHEY; CDR2 reads SVGAGI. CDR3 nucleotides: TGTGCCAGCAGTTACTCCCGACTAGCGGGGGGTGAGCAGTACTTC. This codes for CASSYSRLAGGEQYF.

This chain connects TRBV11-2 to TRBJ1-1, with D hard to call. The CDR3 length is 14 residues. The V and J ends lost 4 bases and 3 bases respectively, with 12 bases between them. CDR1 is SGHAT, CDR2 FQNNGV, per germline. Here the CDR3 reads CASSSKRWDTEAFF. CDR3 coding DNA: TGTGCCAGCAGCTCAAAGAGGTGGGACACTGAAGCTTTCTTT.

The V gene is TRBV28, the J gene TRBJ2-7; 10 positions agree with TRBD2. With V trimmed by 5 bases and J by 0 bases, 7 bases remained unmatched. CDR3 size: 16 residues. Germline V gene lookup returns CDR1 MDHEN and CDR2 SYDVKM. CDR3: CASSSPSGSPSYEQYF. DNA for the CDR3: TGTGCCAGCAGTAGCCCTAGCGGGAGCCCCTCCTACGAGCAGTACTTC.

This sequence joins TRBV19 and TRBJ2-2; D unresolved. V was shortened by 5 bases and J by 4 bases, with 20 bases between the two germline ends. Germline V gene data show CDR1 as LNHDA and CDR2 as SQIVND (reference sequence). There are 17 residues in the CDR3. In DNA, the CDR3 is TGTGCCAGTAGTCCCCGGGTATATCCCACGTCCACCGGGGAGCTGTTTTTT. Its protein product is CASSPRVYPTSTGELFF.

This chain connects TRBV6-5 to TRBJ1-1; no reliable D call. The germline V gene has CDR1 MNHEY and CDR2 SVGAGI. The CDR3 has 14 residues. V shed 8 bases and J shed 1 base, with 14 bases lying between them. The CDR3: CASWSPQANTEAFF. CDR3 nucleotide sequence: TGTGCCAGCTGGTCCCCCCAAGCGAACACTGAAGCTTTCTTT.

The chain has TRBV10-1 and TRBJ1-4; D is unclear. CDR1 and CDR2 from the germline V gene are WNHNN and SYGVQD (reference sequence). The CDR3 consists of 13 residues. V lost 6 bases and J lost 3, with 8 bases in between. CDR3 protein: CASSPGSNEKLFF. The DNA of the CDR3 is TGCGCCAGCAGCCCCGGGTCTAATGAAAAACTGTTTTTT.

This clone was detected a few times. The DNA of the CDR3 is TGTGCCAGCAGCACGAAACAGGGGGCCCTTTTTAACTATGGCTACACCTTC. This translates into CASSTKQGALFNYGYTF. The rearrangement joins TRBV21-1 to TRBJ1-2; the table's D call, TRBD1, has no DNA check behind it. TRBV21-1 corresponds to a pseudogene. This CDR3 region has 17 residues.

The CDR3 protein is CASSFSSGNYGYTF. The CDR3 DNA reads as TGTGCCAGCAGCTTCTCTTCGGGGAACTATGGCTACACCTTC. The chain uses TRBV9 and TRBJ1-2; D call uncertain. V lost 4 bases, J lost 2 bases, and 12 bases lay in between. The germline V gene encodes CDR1 SGDLS and CDR2 YYNGEE. This CDR3 spans 14 amino acids.